These 4 T cell receptor beta chains were sequenced from one sample in a study of cytomegalovirus exposure and HLA in healthy donors. PCR primers comprised 60 Vbeta and 13 Jbeta primers. This table comes from immunoSEQ multiplex PCR, and its TCRdb copy is limited to in-frame clones, with some not included. The data show around 180,000 clones, more than 70% seen once. The specimen was PBMCs. These TCRs come from a girl aged 5-17 years in good health and CMV-seronegative.

The chain uses TRBV5-1 and TRBJ2-7; TRBD2 matches 7 bases. V trimming: 0 bases; J trimming: 0 bases; junction bases outside the gene matches: 3. Germline CDR1 and CDR2: SGHRS and YFSETQ. This CDR3 comprises 15 residues. CDR3 nucleotides: TGCGCCAGCAGCTTGGAGAGCGGGGTCTCCTACGAGCAGTACTTC. It translates to CASSLESGVSYEQYF.

V is TRBV27 and J is TRBJ2-3; D is perhaps TRBD1 (7 bases). The germline V and J ends were trimmed by 6 bases and 5 bases, with 15 bases remaining between them. In germline, CDR1 is MNHEY, CDR2 SMNVEV (reference sequence). The CDR3 runs 14 residues. The CDR3 DNA follows: TGTGCCAGCAGCCCAGGGGGGCCCCTAGATACGCAGTATTTT. As protein: CASSPGGPLDTQYF.

This clone occurred once. The genes are TRBV6-1 and TRBJ1-5, with a weak D call TRBD1 (5 bases). This CDR3 contains 15 residues. The V end lost 0 bases, the J end lost 4 bases, and 10 bases lay between the germline ends. The V gene's germline CDR1 is MNHNS and CDR2 SASEGT. CDR3 amino acids: CASSEAVGGNQPQHF. Written as DNA, the CDR3 is TGTGCCAGCAGTGAAGCTGTCGGGGGAAATCAGCCCCAGCATTTT.

The genes are TRBV5-6 and TRBJ2-7; TRBD2 is a possible D gene (6 bases). Per the germline V gene, CDR1 is SGHDT and CDR2 is YYEEEE. The CDR3 length is 13 residues. Trimming pared 1 base from V and 5 bases from J, leaving 10 bases between. CDR3 in amino acids: CASSLIGGNEQYF. CDR3 nucleotide sequence: TGTGCCAGCAGCTTGATTGGGGGGAACGAGCAGTACTTC. Using reference TRBV5-6 and TRBJ2-7 for the parts outside the CDR3, the full variable domain is DAGVTQSPTHLIKTRGQQVTLRCSPKSGHDTVSWYQQALGQGPQFIFQYYEEEERQRGNFPDRFSGHQFPNYSSELNVNALLLGDSALYLCASSLIGGNEQYFGPGTRLTVT.